The present entry profiles one T cell receptor beta chain with its context. Its antigen is still unknown. No clone much larger than this one lies a single base away; base qualities are absent. Different DNA sequences within this sample yield the same CDR3. Enrolling through a virtual design, the prospective study's participants ranged in age from roughly 18 to 95 years and lived across approximately 25 United States geographic areas. In the prospective study, participants were assigned to cohorts based on the clinical history participants reported in a screening survey and a study questionnaire. For ImmuneRACE Cohort 3, a participant was defined as recovered based on two consecutive negative NP/OP PCR tests, clearance by a healthcare professional, or resolution of symptoms. In the prospective study, mobile phlebotomists collected whole blood, serum and a nasopharyngeal or oropharyngeal swab from each participant. Prospective study participants could optionally give additional blood draws and questionnaires over an approximately 2-month period. Blood samples from the prospective study were shipped frozen or at room temperature prior to DNA extraction.

Via the germline V gene, CDR1 is SGHVS and CDR2 FQNEAQ. V is pared back by 5 bases and J by 0 bases, with 3 bases lying between the germline termini. The CDR3 goes from the cysteine to the phenylalanine over 12 residues. Only the CDR3 DNA stays, 36 bases, in frame from base 1. This sample is part of a study of blood T cell repertoires in COVID-19 (dated by TCRdb to 2020 to 2022). As for the study more broadly: Collaborator samples came from the United States, Italy and Spain and covered acute and convalescent phases of COVID-19. The material from the prospective study consisted of cDNA or gDNA derived from T cells, B-cell-depleted T cells, or PBMCs. Subjects who had been exposed to COVID-19, were actively infected with it, or had recovered from it provided the deeply sampled blood TCRbeta repertoires that made up the dataset. The repertoires were released in a freely available public database intended as a resource for research on the immune response to SARS-CoV-2. The samples were drawn from two sources: the first 160 participants of the ongoing ImmuneRACE study, and 1,000 to 1,500 subjects contributed by 6 global collaborators. A de-identified subject ID, COVID-19 status, age in years and sex were almost always included in the sample metadata. Where available, HLA class I and class II types were obtained from metadata supplied by the sample provider rather than from assay-based typing. The research as a whole found: The amount of clinical and demographic metadata varied by source and participant and was provided uncurated.

TCRbeta CDR3 regions were amplified from genomic DNA by means of the immunoSEQ Assay, a bias-controlled multiplex PCR. Turning to the authors' computational methods: The number of nucleated cells in each sample was estimated by amplification of reference gene primers within the assay. Sequence reads were collapsed and filtered to measure the absolute abundance of every unique TCRbeta CDR3 rearrangement. Productive Simpson clonality was computed per sample as the square root of Simpson's diversity index over productive rearrangements. The clones in this table, taken by TCRdb from immuneACCESS, are in-frame only. Not every clone is retained; where verified, under half of the shortfall comes from an unresolved V gene, and the cause of the rest is unknown. That table gives V, J and clone size, and the DNA gave D and trimming. A total of about 250,000 clones appear in this sample, around 88% of them only once. The ten biggest clones cover roughly 10% of the sample.

The sample comprised PBMCs or T cells enriched from blood (not recorded which). The chain is assembled from TRBV7-8 and TRBJ2-3; the D gene is not confidently resolved. This receptor was taken from a man in his forties who had recovered from COVID-19. The nucleotides read TGTGCCAGCAGCCCGAGCACAGATACGCAGTATTTT. Translation gives CASSPSTDTQYF.